This T cell receptor beta chain was observed in a study of T cell clonality in common variable immunodeficiency. Regarding the study as a whole: The cause of increased CVID clonality remains unclear without subpopulation sequencing.

The CDR3 consists of 12 residues. The germline V gene encodes CDR1 LNHDA and CDR2 SQIVND (reference sequence). The protocol was immunoSEQ multiplex PCR, while the TCRdb copy is restricted to in-frame clones and leaves out a portion. The sample is made up of approximately 34,000 clones, none counted only once. About this clone: Its antigen is unknown. The read stops 3 residues short of the end of the CDR3; the missing end is completed from the germline J gene.

This TCR was recovered from a person between 18 and 75 years old in good health. The rearrangement joins TRBV19 to TRBJ2-4, with 8 bases lining up with TRBD2. Sequencing was carried out using peripheral blood mononuclear cells. The CDR3 bases that were read are TGTGCCAGTAGTTGGAGGGCGGGAGGT. Translation gives CASSWRAGG. The full CDR3 sequence reads CASSWRAGGQYF.